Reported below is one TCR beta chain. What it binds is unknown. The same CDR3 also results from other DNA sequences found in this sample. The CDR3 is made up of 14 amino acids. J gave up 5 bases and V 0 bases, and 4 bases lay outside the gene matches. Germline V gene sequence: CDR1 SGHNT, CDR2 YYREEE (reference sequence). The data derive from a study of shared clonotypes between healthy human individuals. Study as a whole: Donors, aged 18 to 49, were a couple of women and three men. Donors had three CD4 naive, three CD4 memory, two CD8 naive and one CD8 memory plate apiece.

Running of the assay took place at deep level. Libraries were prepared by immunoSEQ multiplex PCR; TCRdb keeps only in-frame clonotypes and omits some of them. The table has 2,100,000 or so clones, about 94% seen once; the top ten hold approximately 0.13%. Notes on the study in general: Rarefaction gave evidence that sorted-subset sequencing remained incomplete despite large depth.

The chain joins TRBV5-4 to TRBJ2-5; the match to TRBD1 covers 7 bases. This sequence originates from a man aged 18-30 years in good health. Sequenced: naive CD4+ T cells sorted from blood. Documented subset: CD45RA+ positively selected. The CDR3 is CASSLAGGSETQYF. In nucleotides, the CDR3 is TGTGCCAGCAGCTTGGCAGGGGGTAGTGAGACCCAGTACTTC.